This TCR beta chain was profiled in a study of a mutant IDH1 vaccine in newly diagnosed glioma. Across the whole study: Initiation of the vaccine course occurred 4-6 weeks after radiotherapy alone, or alongside temozolomide cycles. Beforehand, treatment had been radiotherapy, temozolomide, or both; the majority received both. Study findings and constraints: Any relationship between pseudoprogression and changes in top peripheral T cell clonotypes seemed absent.

Time point given: week 5, during vaccination. Vaccinated patients received 300 ug of mutant IDH1 20-mer peptide per dose, with topical imiquimod. New WHO grade 3 or 4 astrocytomas that were IDH1-mutant and ATRX-lost occurred in the donors. Details on this clone: Its cognate antigen is unknown.

Measured with immunoSEQ multiplex PCR; TCRdb has only the in-frame clones, and not every one. The profile shows around 58,000 clones, roughly four fifths of them singletons. This receptor was obtained from a young man with glioma. Source: PBMCs, taken from a glioma patient whose treatment included an IDH1 peptide vaccine.

The CDR3 spells CASRTTRTGANVLTF. CDR3 sequence (DNA): TGTGCCAGCAGGACCACGAGGACTGGGGCCAACGTCCTGACTTTC. The J gene is TRBJ2-6, the V gene TRBV27; D gene ambiguous. The CDR3 runs to 15 residues. The germline V and J ends were trimmed by 6 bases and 2 bases, with 11 bases remaining between them. The germline V gene has CDR1 MNHEY and CDR2 SMNVEV (reference sequence).